Detailed here is one T cell receptor beta chain. The sample is drawn from a study of blood T cell repertoires in COVID-19. The overall study: PBMCs, B-cell-depleted T cells, or T cells were the source of the cDNA or gDNA that made up the material.

Per the authors' pipeline: Quantification of nucleated cells was approximated via reference gene primer amplification. Libraries were prepared by immunoSEQ multiplex PCR; TCRdb keeps only in-frame clonotypes and omits some of them. V and J calls and clone size come straight from that table; D and trimming were deduced from the DNA. Among about 210,000 clones listed, around 91% were seen once. V gave up 3 bases and J gave up 8 bases, with 19 bases separating them. The CDR3 has 14 amino acids. CDR1 GTSNPN and CDR2 SVGIG come from the germline V gene (reference sequence). This clonotype was sampled from a middle-aged woman with acute or convalescent COVID-19. The source material was peripheral blood. The genes are TRBV30 and TRBJ1-2; no clear D gene. CDR3 bases: TGTGCCTGGAGAGCGACGGGGTTGGGCCGAGGCTACACCTTC. Protein product: CAWRATGLGRGYTF.